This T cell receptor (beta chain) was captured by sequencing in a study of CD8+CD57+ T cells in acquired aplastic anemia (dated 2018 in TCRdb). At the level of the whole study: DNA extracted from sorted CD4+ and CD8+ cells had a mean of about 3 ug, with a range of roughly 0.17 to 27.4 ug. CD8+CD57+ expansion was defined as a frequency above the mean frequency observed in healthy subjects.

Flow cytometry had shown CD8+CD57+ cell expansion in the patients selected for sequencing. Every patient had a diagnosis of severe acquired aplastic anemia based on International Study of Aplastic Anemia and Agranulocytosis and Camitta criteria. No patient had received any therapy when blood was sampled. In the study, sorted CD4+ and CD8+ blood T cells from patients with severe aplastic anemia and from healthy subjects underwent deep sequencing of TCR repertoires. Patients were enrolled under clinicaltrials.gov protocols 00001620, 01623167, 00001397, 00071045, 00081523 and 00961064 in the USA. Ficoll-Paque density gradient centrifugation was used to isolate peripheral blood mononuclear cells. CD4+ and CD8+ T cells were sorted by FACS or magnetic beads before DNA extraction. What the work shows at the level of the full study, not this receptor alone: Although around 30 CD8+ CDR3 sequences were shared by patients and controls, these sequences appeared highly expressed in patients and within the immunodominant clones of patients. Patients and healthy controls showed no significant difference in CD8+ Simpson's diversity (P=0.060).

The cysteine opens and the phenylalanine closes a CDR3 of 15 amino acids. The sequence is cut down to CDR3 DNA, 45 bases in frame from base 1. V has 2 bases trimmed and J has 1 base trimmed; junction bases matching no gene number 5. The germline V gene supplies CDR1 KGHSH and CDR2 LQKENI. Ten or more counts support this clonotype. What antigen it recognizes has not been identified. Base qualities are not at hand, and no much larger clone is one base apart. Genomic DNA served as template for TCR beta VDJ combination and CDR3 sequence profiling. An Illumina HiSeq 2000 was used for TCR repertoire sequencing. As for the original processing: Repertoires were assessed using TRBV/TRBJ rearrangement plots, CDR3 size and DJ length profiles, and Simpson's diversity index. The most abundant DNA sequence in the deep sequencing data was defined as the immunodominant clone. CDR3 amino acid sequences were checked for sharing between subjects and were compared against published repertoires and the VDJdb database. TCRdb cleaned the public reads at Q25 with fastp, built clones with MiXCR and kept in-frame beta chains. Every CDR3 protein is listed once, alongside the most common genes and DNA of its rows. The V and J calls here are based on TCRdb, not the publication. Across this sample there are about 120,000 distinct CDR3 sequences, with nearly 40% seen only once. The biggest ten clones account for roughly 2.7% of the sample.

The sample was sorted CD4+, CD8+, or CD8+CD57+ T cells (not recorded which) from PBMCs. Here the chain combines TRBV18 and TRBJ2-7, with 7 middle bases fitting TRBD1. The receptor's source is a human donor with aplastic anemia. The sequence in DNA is TGTGCCAGCTCACCAGGACAGGTCCTATCCTACGAGCAGTACTTC. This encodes CASSPGQVLSYEQYF.